This TCR beta chain is from a study of blood T cell repertoires in COVID-19 (dated by TCRdb to 2018 to 2021). For the wider study: Samples covering the acute and convalescent phases of COVID-19 were provided by collaborators in the United States, Italy and Spain. The prospective study material was composed of cDNA or gDNA derived from T cells, B-cell-depleted T cells, or PBMCs. Deeply sampled blood TCRbeta repertoires from subjects exposed to, actively infected with, or recovered from COVID-19 were included in the dataset. A freely available public database, intended as a resource for researchers studying the immune response to SARS-CoV-2, is where the repertoires were released. The samples were drawn from two sources: the first 160 participants of the ongoing ImmuneRACE study, and 950 to 1,500 subjects contributed by 6 global collaborators. Nearly every sample came with metadata listing a de-identified subject ID, COVID-19 status, age in years and sex. Where HLA class I and class II types were available, the types were taken from metadata supplied by the sample provider, not from assay-based typing. Beyond this particular receptor, the publication reports: The amount of clinical and demographic metadata varied by source and participant and was provided uncurated.

TCRbeta CDR3 regions were amplified from genomic DNA by means of the immunoSEQ Assay, a bias-controlled multiplex PCR. The paper's processing steps were these. Nucleated cell counts per sample were estimated from amplification of reference gene primers within the assay. To quantify the absolute abundance of each unique TCRbeta CDR3 rearrangement, sequence reads were collapsed and filtered. For each sample, productive Simpson clonality was calculated by taking the square root of Simpson's diversity index across productive rearrangements. TCRdb retrieved this table from immuneACCESS and kept in-frame rearrangements only. Not all clones are present; in checked studies, unresolved V genes account for under half, and no reason is known for the remainder. V and J calls and clone size are those listed in that table; D and trimming were worked out from the DNA. The sample profile shows about 85,000 clones; roughly 80% of them were found once. The ten largest clones represent approximately 6.8% of the sample.

The CDR3 goes from the cysteine to the phenylalanine over 14 residues. Only the CDR3 part of the read is kept: 42 bases, read in frame from the first base. The germline V end is reduced by 6 bases and the J end by 4 bases; junction bases left unmatched: 6. For CDR1 and CDR2, the germline V gene lists MNHEY and SVGAGI. Each collaborating institution followed its own protocols to collect whole blood in K2EDTA tubes. For TCRbeta analysis, collaborators shipped samples as frozen whole blood, isolated PBMCs, or DNA extracted from either of those sample types. A word on this clone: Its antigen remains undetermined. No per-base quality is available; no much larger clone lies one base away.

The receptor comes from a man aged 55 to 70 with acute or convalescent COVID-19. This receptor chain uses TRBV6-5 and TRBJ1-2, with 9 junctional bases fitting TRBD1. The source material was peripheral blood. The CDR3 corresponds to CASRPQGAGYGYTF. The DNA sequence follows: TGTGCCAGCAGACCACAGGGGGCGGGCTATGGCTACACCTTC.